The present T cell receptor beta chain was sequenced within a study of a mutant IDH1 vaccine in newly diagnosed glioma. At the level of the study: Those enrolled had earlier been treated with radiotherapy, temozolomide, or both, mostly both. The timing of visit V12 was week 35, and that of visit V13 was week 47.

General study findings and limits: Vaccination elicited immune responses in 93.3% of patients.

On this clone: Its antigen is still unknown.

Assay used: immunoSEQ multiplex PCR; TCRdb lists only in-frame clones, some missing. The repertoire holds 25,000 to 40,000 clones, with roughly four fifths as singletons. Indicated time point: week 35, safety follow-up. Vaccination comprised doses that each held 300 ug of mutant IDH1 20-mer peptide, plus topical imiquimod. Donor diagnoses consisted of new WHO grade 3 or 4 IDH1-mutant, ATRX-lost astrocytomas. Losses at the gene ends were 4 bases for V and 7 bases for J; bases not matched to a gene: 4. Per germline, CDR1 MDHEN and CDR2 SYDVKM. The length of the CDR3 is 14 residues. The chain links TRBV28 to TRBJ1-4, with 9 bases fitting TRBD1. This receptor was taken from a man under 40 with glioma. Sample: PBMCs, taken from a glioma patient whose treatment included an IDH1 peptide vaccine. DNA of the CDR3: TGTGCCAGCAGTTCTACAGGGGGCAGTGAAAAACTGTTTTTT. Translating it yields CASSSTGGSEKLFF.